This TCR beta chain appears in the sequencing data of a study of vaccination and CD4 T cells after COVID-19. The wider study: Nasal swab PCR detected SARS-CoV-2 in convalescent patients, who comprised 9 or 10 mild cases and one severe case. Two of the convalescents were Hispanic, and convalescents were six males and four females. Each participant underwent a two-dose regimen of either the BNT162b2 or the mRNA-1273 vaccine. Study-wide results and limits: 304 of 307 vaccine-specific clones from convalescent patients were spike mono-reactive.

This clonotype came up a few times. Its antigen remains unknown. From the PCR reads, TCRdb called clonotypes with MiXCR, one entry per CDR3 protein. In the table there are roughly 19,000 distinct CDR3 sequences, 55% to 80% of which are singletons. Germline V lookup: CDR1 SGHRS, CDR2 YFSETQ. The CDR3 is made up of 15 amino acids. The ends were cut back, 3 bases at V and 0 bases at J, with 12 bases in the middle. Sequenced here: CD4+ T cells from blood, sampled after SARS-CoV-2 vaccination. V gene TRBV5-1 combines with J gene TRBJ1-1, with D uncertain. The sequence derives from a human donor who had recovered from COVID-19. Written as DNA, the CDR3 is TGCGCCAGCAGCTCTTCTTCGAGATTGAACACTGAAGCTTTCTTT. Translated, it gives CASSSSSRLNTEAFF.